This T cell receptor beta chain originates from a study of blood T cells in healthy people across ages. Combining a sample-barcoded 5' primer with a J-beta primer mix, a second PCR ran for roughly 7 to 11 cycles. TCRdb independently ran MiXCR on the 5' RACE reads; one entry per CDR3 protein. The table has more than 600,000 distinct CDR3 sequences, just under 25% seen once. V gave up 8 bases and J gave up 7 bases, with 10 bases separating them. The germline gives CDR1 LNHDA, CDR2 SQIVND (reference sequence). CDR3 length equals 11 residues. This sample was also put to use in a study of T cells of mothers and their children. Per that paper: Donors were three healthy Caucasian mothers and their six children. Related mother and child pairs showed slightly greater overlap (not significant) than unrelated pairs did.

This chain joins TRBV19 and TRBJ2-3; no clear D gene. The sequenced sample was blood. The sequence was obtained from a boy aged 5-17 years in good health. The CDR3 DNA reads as TGTGCCAGTGAAGAACGCAATACGCAGTATTTT. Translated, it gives CASEERNTQYF.